A single sample is the source of the 22 T cell receptor beta chains below, sequenced in a study of shared clonotypes between healthy human individuals. Assay: immunoSEQ multiplex PCR; the TCRdb copy retains only in-frame clones and omits some. The table shows about 1 million clones, with about 70% occurring only once. Sequenced material: memory CD4+ T cells sorted from blood. Regarding subset: CD45RA-negative fraction. These receptors came from a man younger than 35 in good health.

The chain combines TRBV28 with TRBJ1-6; 8 bases line up with TRBD1. J was trimmed by 1 base and V by 3 bases; bases with no gene match: 2. The germline V gene has CDR1 MDHEN and CDR2 SYDVKM. CDR3 length: 16 amino acids. The CDR3 DNA is TGTGCCAGCAGTTTGGGGGACAGGTCCTATAATTCACCCCTCCACTTT. It yields the protein CASSLGDRSYNSPLHF.

This sequence joins TRBV30 and TRBJ2-3, with TRBD2 identical over 11 bases. Germline V gene lookup returns CDR1 GTSNPN and CDR2 SVGIG (reference sequence). The CDR3 is made up of 15 amino acids. Trimming removed 4 bases from V and 2 bases from J; junction bases left unmatched: 5. CDR3 region: CAWTPGLAVTDTQYF. The CDR3 coding sequence is TGTGCCTGGACCCCGGGACTAGCGGTCACAGATACGCAGTATTTT. Full variable domain (missing parts from reference TRBV30 and TRBJ2-3): SQTIHQWPATLVQPVGSPLSLECTVEGTSNPNLYWYRQAAGRGLQLLFYSVGIGQISSEVPQNLSASRPQDRQFILSSKKLLLSDSGFYLCAWTPGLAVTDTQYFGPGTRLTVL.

The chain carries TRBV30 and TRBJ2-3; D is possibly TRBD2 (6 bases). The CDR3 sequence is 15 residues long. The germline gives CDR1 GTSNPN, CDR2 SVGIG (reference sequence). V was cut by 2 bases and J by 5 bases, with 17 bases left in between. CDR3: CAWSPPGLGGDTQYF. The CDR3 nucleotides read TGTGCCTGGAGTCCGCCGGGACTTGGGGGAGATACGCAGTATTTT. Full variable domain (outside the CDR3, taken from reference TRBV30 and TRBJ2-3): SQTIHQWPATLVQPVGSPLSLECTVEGTSNPNLYWYRQAAGRGLQLLFYSVGIGQISSEVPQNLSASRPQDRQFILSSKKLLLSDSGFYLCAWSPPGLGGDTQYFGPGTRLTVL.

This chain uses TRBV18 with TRBJ2-5; TRBD1 matches at 11 bases. The CDR3 runs to 17 residues. The germline V gene has CDR1 KGHSH and CDR2 LQKENI. J gave up 4 bases and V 0 bases, and 7 bases lay outside the gene matches. CDR3 sequence (DNA): TGTGCCAGCTCACCACCGCCAAGGGGACAGGGGGTAGAGACCCAGTACTTC. Its translation: CASSPPPRGQGVETQYF.

The chain uses TRBV6-6 and TRBJ2-1, with D perhaps matching TRBD2 (6 bases). Germline CDR1 reads MNHNY; CDR2 reads SVGAGI (reference sequence). CDR3 length equals 13 residues. Trimming pared 6 bases from V and 12 bases from J, leaving 18 bases between. CDR3 coding DNA: TGTGCCAGCAGCCAGACTGGTCCCGGGGGGCAGTTCTTC. Translated, it gives CASSQTGPGGQFF.

This clone came up many times. Different DNA sequences within this sample yield the same CDR3. The chain carries TRBV27 and TRBJ2-7, with a tentative D call TRBD1 (6 bases). This CDR3 has 17 amino acids. V dropped 3 bases and J dropped 2 bases, with 20 bases sitting between them. Germline CDR1 MNHEY, CDR2 SMNVEV (reference sequence). CDR3 region: CASSLSSTGIWAYEQYF. The CDR3 bases are TGTGCCAGCAGTTTGTCTTCAACAGGGATCTGGGCCTACGAGCAGTACTTC.

This clone was detected only a few times. The genes are TRBV7-9 and TRBJ1-5; no firm D call. V lost 5 bases to trimming and J lost 0 bases, with 14 bases between them. The CDR3 is made up of 16 amino acids. Germline V gene lookup returns CDR1 SEHNR and CDR2 FQNEAQ (reference sequence). In DNA form, the CDR3 reads TGTGCCAGCAGCCGCCTGGACTGGGCTAGCAATCAGCCCCAGCATTTT. Translation: CASSRLDWASNQPQHF.

The chain employs TRBV2 and TRBJ2-7; 7 bases are shared with TRBD1. This CDR3 is built from 12 residues. J lost 3 bases, V lost 10 bases, and 6 bases had no gene match. Germline assignment: CDR1 SNHLY and CDR2 FYNNEI. CDR3 loop: CAIRDSIYEQYF. As DNA, the CDR3 is TGTGCCATCCGGGACAGCATCTACGAGCAGTACTTC. Combining the CDR3 with reference TRBV2 and TRBJ2-7 gives the whole variable domain EPEVTQTPSHQVTQMGQEVILRCVPISNHLYFYWYRQILGQKVEFLVSFYNNEISEKSEIFDDQFSVERPDGSNFTLKIRSTKLEDSAMYFCAIRDSIYEQYFGPGTRLTVT.

The rearrangement uses TRBV28 and TRBJ2-7; D not resolved. The germline V gene encodes CDR1 MDHEN and CDR2 SYDVKM. Between the trimmed V and J ends, which lost 6 bases and 7 bases, there was a span of 19 bases. The CDR3 has 14 amino acids. In DNA, the CDR3 is TGTGCCAGCAGATCAGACGGAGCAAGTGGAGAGCAGTACTTC. Translating gives CASRSDGASGEQYF.

The chain is built from TRBV28 and TRBJ2-3, with D unclear. The length of the CDR3 is 16 residues. CDR1 is MDHEN, CDR2 SYDVKM, per germline. V was clipped by 5 bases and J by 2 bases, with 17 bases between them. The DNA of the CDR3 is TGTGCCAGCAGTGCCCCTTCCAACCGCCCCACAGATACGCAGTATTTT. Encoded protein: CASSAPSNRPTDTQYF. Complete variable domain (other parts from reference TRBV28 and TRBJ2-3): DVKVTQSSRYLVKRTGEKVFLECVQDMDHENMFWYRQDPGLGLRLIYFSYDVKMKEKGDIPEGYSVSREKKERFSLILESASTNQTSMYLCASSAPSNRPTDTQYFGPGTRLTVL.

In this sample, this clone turned up a few times. The chain uses TRBV18 and TRBJ2-7; maybe TRBD1 (5 bases). V was cut by 1 base and J by 7 bases, with 14 bases left in between. Germline-derived CDR1 and CDR2 are KGHSH and LQKENI. There are 14 residues in the CDR3. In DNA, the CDR3 is TGTGCCAGCTCACCACGGGCCTCGCAGGGAGAGCAGTACTTC. Translated: CASSPRASQGEQYF.

V usage is TRBV6-4 and J usage is TRBJ2-7, with a possible D match to TRBD2 (6 bases). The CDR3 loop spans 15 amino acids. Germline V lookup: CDR1 MRHNA, CDR2 SNTAGT. Trimming took 6 bases from V and 1 from J, leaving 16 bases between them. CDR3 coding DNA: TGTGCCAGCAGGGGGAGGAGTGGCGGATCCTACGAGCAGTACTTC. Translated, it gives CASRGRSGGSYEQYF.

The genes are TRBV30 and TRBJ2-2, with D perhaps matching TRBD1 (6 bases). Germline V gene data show CDR1 as GTSNPN and CDR2 as SVGIG (reference sequence). V lost 0 bases and J 2 bases, leaving 13 bases between the germline ends. The CDR3 loop spans 16 amino acids. The CDR3 DNA sequence: TGTGCCTGGAGTGTAGGTTGGACAGCTAACACCGGGGAGCTGTTTTTT. It translates to CAWSVGWTANTGELFF. The full variable domain, with the rest looked up from reference TRBV30 and TRBJ2-2, is SQTIHQWPATLVQPVGSPLSLECTVEGTSNPNLYWYRQAAGRGLQLLFYSVGIGQISSEVPQNLSASRPQDRQFILSSKKLLLSDSGFYLCAWSVGWTANTGELFFGEGSRLTVL.

This clone has just a few counts. This chain connects TRBV6-5 to TRBJ2-1, with a possible D match to TRBD1 (6 bases). The V gene's germline CDR1 is MNHEY and CDR2 SVGAGI. This CDR3 has 12 residues. Trimming removed 8 bases from V and 14 bases from J, with 19 bases in between. Written as DNA, the CDR3 is TGTGCCAGCGCCAAAGGTTGGGGGCTGAAGTTCTTC. Translation: CASAKGWGLKFF.

This clone was observed at least ten times. The CDR3 coding sequence is TGTGCCAGCAGCTTGGGTATGGGGTCTATGCTGTTTTTT. It translates to CASSLGMGSMLFF. The chain combines TRBV7-8 with TRBJ1-4; D remains ambiguous. Germline V gene lookup returns CDR1 SGHVS and CDR2 FQNEAQ. Deletions cut 3 bases from V and 14 bases from J, with 16 bases between. CDR3 length: 13 residues.

The sample holds one count of this clone. The chain uses TRBV29-1 and TRBJ1-2, with D unclear. The length of the CDR3 is 12 residues. In germline, CDR1 is SQVTM, CDR2 ANQGSEA. Between the trimmed V and J ends, which lost 8 bases and 8 bases, there was a span of 18 bases. The CDR3 spells CSPGSEVEGYTF. CDR3 bases: TGCAGCCCCGGGAGCGAGGTCGAGGGCTACACCTTC.

The chain is built from TRBV29-1 and TRBJ2-2; D may be TRBD2 (7 bases). Per germline, CDR1 SQVTM and CDR2 ANQGSEA. CDR3 length: 15 amino acids. V was clipped by 6 bases and J by 5 bases, with 19 bases between them. The chain's CDR3 is CSVSPKGGGTGELFF. For the CDR3, the DNA is TGCAGCGTGAGCCCCAAGGGAGGGGGAACCGGGGAGCTGTTTTTT.

This clone showed up many times. The chain combines TRBV20-1 with TRBJ2-5; D remains unclear. The CDR3 length is 10 residues. Trimming took off 4 bases at V and 5 bases at J, with 5 bases between the two ends. From germline, CDR1 is DFQATT and CDR2 SNEGSKA (reference sequence). CDR3: CSAKAETQYF. The CDR3 bases are TGCAGTGCTAAGGCGGAGACCCAGTACTTC.

As to this clone: This clone may be a read error of a much larger clone one base away. V and J are TRBV5-1 and TRBJ2-2; D ambiguous. Germline lookup yields CDR1 SGHRS and CDR2 YFSETQ. Deletions cut 0 bases from V and 5 bases from J, with 5 bases between. The CDR3 is made up of 13 amino acids. The CDR3 DNA is TGCGCCAGCAGCTTGGCCAGTACCGGGGAGCTGTTTTTT. This gives the protein CASSLASTGELFF.

This clone was seen at least ten times. This chain links TRBV11-3 with TRBJ2-3, with TRBD2 matching over 10 bases. With V trimmed by 0 bases and J by 1 base, 7 bases remained unmatched. Germline V lookup: CDR1 SGHNT, CDR2 YENEEA. The CDR3 runs 18 residues. CDR3 residues: CASSLDGPLAGGTDTQYF. The DNA of the CDR3 is TGTGCCAGCAGCTTAGATGGTCCCCTAGCGGGGGGCACAGATACGCAGTATTTT.

The rearrangement joins TRBV29-1 to TRBJ2-7, with 12 nucleotides matching TRBD2. Germline V gene sequence: CDR1 SQVTM, CDR2 ANQGSEA. The CDR3 extends over 13 amino acids. J lost 7 bases, V lost 4 bases, and 5 bases had no gene match. In nucleotides, the CDR3 is TGCAGCGTTGCACCTAGCGGGGGGGGAGAGCAGTACTTC. It specifies CSVAPSGGGEQYF.

The rearrangement uses TRBV7-9 and TRBJ2-5; 7 nucleotides agree with TRBD2. There are 15 residues in the CDR3. The junction had 11 bases not matched to a gene; V was cut back by 5 bases and J by 5 bases. CDR1 and CDR2 from the germline V gene are SEHNR and FQNEAQ (reference sequence). This CDR3 reads CASSVRLASIETQYF. CDR3 bases: TGTGCCAGCAGCGTCCGACTAGCCTCGATCGAGACCCAGTACTTC.